This T cell receptor (beta chain) derives from a study of blood T cells in healthy people across ages. A second about 6 to 12 cycle PCR used barcoded and J-beta primers. TCRdb redid the calling of the 5' RACE reads with MiXCR, one entry per CDR3 protein. Of around 1.7 million distinct CDR3 sequences in the sample, about 30% were seen once. This clonotype was recorded only once. Per sample, no less than 5 micrograms of total RNA were extracted. The sequence derives from a woman aged 25 to 39 in good health. The material sequenced was blood.

CDR3 sequence reads: CASSPQGRDTQYF. The CDR3 DNA follows: TGTGCCAGCAGCCCGCAGGGACGAGATACGCAGTATTTT. The chain couples TRBV7-2 to TRBJ2-3; D may correspond to TRBD1 or TRBD2 (5 bases each). From germline, CDR1 is SGHTA and CDR2 FQGNSA. This CDR3 comprises 13 residues. Deletions cut 5 bases from V and 5 bases from J, with 11 bases between.